The 26 T cell receptor beta chains reported below all come from one sample, sequenced in a study of blood T cells in healthy people across ages. Through a sample-barcoded 5' primer and a J-beta primer mix, a second PCR was run for about 6 to 11 cycles. TCRdb analysed the 5' RACE reads with MiXCR anew, one entry per CDR3 protein. The repertoire holds hundreds of thousands of distinct CDR3 sequences, around three fifths seen once, with roughly 25% in the top ten. The sequencing input was blood. Receptors originate from a man in his forties in good health.

The V call is TRBV6-5, the J call TRBJ2-1, with 7 bases that match TRBD1. The DNA end is more similar to TRBJ2-7, so the J call may be wrong. The CDR3 sequence is 16 residues long. Germline CDR1 reads MNHEY; CDR2 reads SVGAGI. CDR3: CASSSHRGSSYNEQYF. CDR3 DNA: TGTGCCAGCAGTTCACACAGGGGATCCTCCTACAATGAGCAGTACTTC.

The CDR3 here is CSVRIHRDSFTYEQYF. In DNA, the CDR3 is TGCAGTGTTAGGATACACCGGGACAGCTTTACCTACGAGCAGTACTTC. The rearrangement links TRBV20-1 to TRBJ2-7, with 7 bases that match TRBD1. This CDR3 is 16 amino acids long. From germline, CDR1 is DFQATT and CDR2 SNEGSKA (reference sequence). The ends lost 7 bases at V and 2 bases at J; junction bases unmatched: 17.

The rearrangement links TRBV6-1 to TRBJ1-2; no reliable D call. CDR3 length equals 17 residues. The germline V gene encodes CDR1 MNHNS and CDR2 SASEGT. V shed 4 bases and J shed 0 bases, with 18 bases lying between them. The CDR3 region is CASSGPITARPNYGYTF. The CDR3 nucleotides are TGTGCCAGCAGTGGACCGATTACAGCTAGACCTAACTATGGCTACACCTTC.

The gene calls are TRBV6-5 and TRBJ2-7; 13 positions match TRBD2. CDR1 is MNHEY, CDR2 SVGAGI, per germline. V was clipped by 4 bases and J by 7 bases; unmatched bases: 7. The CDR3 has 15 amino acids. The CDR3 protein is CASSWTSGSSGEQYF. DNA for the CDR3: TGTGCCAGCAGTTGGACTAGCGGGAGCTCGGGGGAGCAGTACTTC.

The chain links TRBV10-3 to TRBJ2-3; 7 nucleotides agree with TRBD2. The germline gives CDR1 ENHRY, CDR2 SYGVKD. Germline trimming cut 10 bases from V and 6 bases from J; bases unmatched to any gene: 10. The CDR3 length is 13 residues. CDR3 sequence reads: CATSPQGGDTQYF. Written as DNA, the CDR3 is TGTGCCACCAGCCCCCAGGGAGGGGATACGCAGTATTTT.

The chain combines TRBV18 with TRBJ2-3; D is possibly TRBD1 (6 bases). CDR3 size: 14 residues. V shed 0 bases and J shed 12 bases, with 16 bases lying between them. Germline lookup yields CDR1 KGHSH and CDR2 LQKENI. CDR3 loop: CASSPPTGTLEQYF. CDR3 DNA: TGTGCCAGCTCACCACCGACGGGGACACTAGAACAGTATTTT.

V and J are TRBV10-3 and TRBJ2-3; D may be TRBD1 (5 bases). The V gene's germline CDR1 is ENHRY and CDR2 SYGVKD. V gave up 4 bases and J gave up 3 bases, with 14 bases separating them. This CDR3 contains 15 residues. The CDR3 loop is CAISVLGQPTDTQYF. CDR3 DNA sequence: TGTGCCATCAGTGTTCTGGGGCAACCAACAGATACGCAGTATTTT.

This clonotype was found a few times. The CDR3 sequence is CSARGTGTSGQPANNEQFF. In nucleotides, the CDR3 is TGCAGTGCTAGAGGAACCGGGACTAGCGGGCAGCCGGCGAACAATGAGCAGTTCTTC. The chain joins TRBV20-1 to TRBJ2-1; 12 bases line up with TRBD2. The CDR3 loop spans 19 amino acids. V shed 1 base, J shed 5 bases, and the junction held 15 bases outside the gene matches. CDR1 is DFQATT, CDR2 SNEGSKA, per germline (reference sequence).

The chain couples TRBV11-2 to TRBJ2-1; TRBD2 agrees at 10 bases. The CDR3 sequence is 16 residues long. CDR1 SGHAT and CDR2 FQNNGV come from the germline V gene. The junction had 6 bases not matched to a gene; V was cut back by 0 bases and J by 7 bases. CDR3 protein: CASSLDSLAGANEQFF. The CDR3 DNA reads TGTGCCAGCAGCTTAGATAGTCTAGCGGGGGCTAATGAGCAGTTCTTC.

Concerning this clonotype itself: At one of its ends the junction is not consistent with the germline gene, which may arise from a read error. The J gene is TRBJ2-6, the V gene TRBV5-4, with D perhaps TRBD1 (5 bases). The CDR3 sequence is 15 residues long. CDR1 is SGHNT and CDR2 is YYREEE in the germline V gene (reference sequence). The CDR3 spells CASSFLQPGASVLTF. Here the CDR3 DNA reads TGTGCCAGCAGCTTTCTACAGCCTGGGGCCAGCGTCCTGACTTTC.

This chain uses TRBV4-3 with TRBJ2-3; no clear D gene. The CDR3 runs 15 residues. V was trimmed by 2 bases and J by 1 base, leaving 10 bases between them. From germline, CDR1 is LGHNA and CDR2 YSLEER. The CDR3 sequence is CASSQQEWGTDTQYF. Here the CDR3 DNA reads TGCGCCAGCAGCCAACAGGAGTGGGGCACAGATACGCAGTATTTT.

The chain joins TRBV9 to TRBJ1-1, with 11 nucleotides matching TRBD1. The CDR3 spans 17 residues. Per the germline V gene, CDR1 is SGDLS and CDR2 is YYNGEE. The V segment lost 0 bases and the J segment 6 bases; nucleotides outside the gene matches: 10. CDR3 sequence reads: CASSVGFAGTGGSEAFF. The CDR3 DNA follows: TGTGCCAGCAGCGTAGGATTCGCCGGGACAGGGGGGTCTGAAGCTTTCTTT.

The chain combines TRBV7-2 with TRBJ2-5; TRBD1 is a possible D gene (5 bases). Germline values: CDR1 SGHTA, CDR2 FQGNSA. The CDR3 has 16 amino acids. Trimming left V 5 bases short and J 5 bases short, with 21 bases between. DNA of the CDR3: TGTGCCAGCAGCCCACAGGCAGCAGCTCGGACGGAGACCCAGTACTTC. Amino acid sequence: CASSPQAAARTETQYF.

The rearrangement joins TRBV20-1 to TRBJ2-7; 12 bases match TRBD2. Germline CDR1 DFQATT, CDR2 SNEGSKA (reference sequence). The junction had 16 bases not matched to a gene; V was cut back by 3 bases and J by 7 bases. The CDR3 extends over 17 amino acids. CDR3 in amino acids: CSASPALRLAGDNEQYF. CDR3 DNA sequence: TGCAGTGCTAGTCCCGCCCTAAGACTAGCGGGGGACAATGAGCAGTACTTC.

The chain links TRBV7-9 to TRBJ2-2; D is unresolved. Germline loops: CDR1 SEHNR, CDR2 FQNEAQ (reference sequence). V gave up 7 bases and J gave up 1 base, with 13 bases separating them. This CDR3 is built from 15 residues. This CDR3 is CASTHRQENTGELFF. As DNA, the CDR3 is TGTGCCAGCACCCATAGGCAGGAGAACACCGGGGAGCTGTTTTTT.

This chain connects TRBV12-5 to TRBJ2-3, with D perhaps TRBD2 (6 bases). The germline CDR1 and CDR2 sequences are LGHNT and FRNRAP. Deletions cut 2 bases from V and 6 bases from J, with 15 bases between. The CDR3 contains 15 residues. CDR3 DNA: TGTGCTAGTGGTTTGATCGGGAGTAGGGATGATACGCAGTATTTT. Translated: CASGLIGSRDDTQYF.

V gene TRBV12-3 or TRBV12-4 combines with J gene TRBJ2-3, with D tentatively TRBD2 (6 bases). This CDR3 region has 16 residues. V lost 4 bases and J 0 bases, leaving 14 bases between the germline ends. CDR3 amino acids: CASSSRLVESTDTQYF. The CDR3 DNA is TGTGCCAGCAGTTCCCGACTAGTGGAAAGCACAGATACGCAGTATTTT.

The gene calls are TRBV5-1 and TRBJ2-6; D possibly corresponds to TRBD2 (7 bases). The CDR3 consists of 15 residues. Germline assignment: CDR1 SGHRS and CDR2 YFSETQ. V lost 10 bases to trimming and J lost 0 bases, with 14 bases between them. The CDR3 spells CASRGGSSGANVLTF. CDR3 DNA sequence: TGCGCCTCAAGGGGGGGTTCCTCTGGGGCCAACGTCCTGACTTTC. The full variable domain, rest sourced from reference TRBV5-1 and TRBJ2-6, is KAGVTQTPRYLIKTRGQQVTLSCSPISGHRSVSWYQQTPGQGLQFLFEYFSETQRNKGNFPGRFSGRQFSNSRSEMNVSTLELGDSALYLCASRGGSSGANVLTFGAGSRLTVL.

This rearrangement joins TRBV15 to TRBJ2-1; the D gene is possibly TRBD2 (6 bases). V was shortened by 7 bases and J by 2 bases, with 15 bases between the two germline ends. This CDR3 is 15 amino acids long. Looked up from germline, CDR1 is LNHNV and CDR2 is YYDKDF (reference sequence). CDR3 region: CATTRGPRTYNEQFF. CDR3 DNA: TGTGCCACCACGCGGGGCCCGAGGACCTACAATGAGCAGTTCTTC.

The chain is built from TRBV20-1 and TRBJ2-7; TRBD2 matches 9 bases. CDR1 DFQATT and CDR2 SNEGSKA come from the germline V gene (reference sequence). This CDR3 spans 12 amino acids. Unmatched junction bases numbered 8, after V lost 8 bases and J lost 6 bases. CDR3 DNA sequence: TGCAGTCCGGGGCGGGAGGGCCCCGAGCAGTACTTC. It encodes CSPGREGPEQYF.

The chain carries TRBV9 and TRBJ2-4; no clear D. Germline CDR1 SGDLS, CDR2 YYNGEE. This CDR3 spans 14 amino acids. The V end lost 3 bases, the J end lost 0 bases, and 7 bases lay between the germline ends. This CDR3 reads CASSGTVAKNIQYF. The CDR3 nucleotides are TGTGCCAGCAGCGGGACGGTAGCCAAAAACATTCAGTACTTC.

The chain recombines TRBV28 with TRBJ1-1; TRBD1 aligns across 8 bases. The CDR3 has 15 amino acids. Germline V gene lookup returns CDR1 MDHEN and CDR2 SYDVKM. Germline trimming cut 6 bases from V and 2 bases from J; bases unmatched to any gene: 8. This CDR3 is CASRDRESGNTEAFF. CDR3 DNA sequence: TGTGCCAGCAGGGACAGGGAAAGTGGAAACACTGAAGCTTTCTTT.

V usage is TRBV29-1 and J usage is TRBJ2-3; 8 bases match TRBD1. The V gene's germline CDR1 is SQVTM and CDR2 ANQGSEA. Unmatched junction bases numbered 4, after V lost 7 bases and J lost 4 bases. CDR3 length: 12 amino acids. The CDR3: CSEGQGPDTQYF. CDR3 bases: TGCAGCGAAGGACAGGGCCCAGATACGCAGTATTTT.

The chain combines TRBV24-1 with TRBJ2-5; D unresolved. This CDR3 region has 12 residues. V was pared by 4 bases and J by 11 bases, with 13 bases between. The V gene's germline CDR1 is KGHDR and CDR2 SFDVKD. The CDR3 is CATSEQVNEQYF. The CDR3 bases are TGTGCCACCAGTGAGCAGGTCAATGAGCAGTACTTC.

This sequence joins TRBV7-2 and TRBJ1-1; perhaps TRBD1 as D (6 bases). Per germline, CDR1 SGHTA and CDR2 FQGNSA. The CDR3 is 16 residues long. Deletions cut 1 base from V and 4 bases from J, with 16 bases between. CDR3 amino acids: CASSLGRGAPSTEAFF. The CDR3, as DNA: TGTGCCAGCAGCTTAGGACGGGGGGCGCCGAGCACTGAAGCTTTCTTT.

The V and J genes are TRBV11-1 and TRBJ2-7, with no clear D. This CDR3 comprises 15 residues. The V end lost 4 bases, the J end lost 5 bases, and 18 bases lay between the germline ends. Per germline, CDR1 SGHAT and CDR2 FQDESV (reference sequence). The CDR3 here is CASSSRSTLSHEQYF. CDR3 in DNA: TGTGCCAGCAGCTCCCGGTCCACGCTATCGCACGAGCAGTACTTC.